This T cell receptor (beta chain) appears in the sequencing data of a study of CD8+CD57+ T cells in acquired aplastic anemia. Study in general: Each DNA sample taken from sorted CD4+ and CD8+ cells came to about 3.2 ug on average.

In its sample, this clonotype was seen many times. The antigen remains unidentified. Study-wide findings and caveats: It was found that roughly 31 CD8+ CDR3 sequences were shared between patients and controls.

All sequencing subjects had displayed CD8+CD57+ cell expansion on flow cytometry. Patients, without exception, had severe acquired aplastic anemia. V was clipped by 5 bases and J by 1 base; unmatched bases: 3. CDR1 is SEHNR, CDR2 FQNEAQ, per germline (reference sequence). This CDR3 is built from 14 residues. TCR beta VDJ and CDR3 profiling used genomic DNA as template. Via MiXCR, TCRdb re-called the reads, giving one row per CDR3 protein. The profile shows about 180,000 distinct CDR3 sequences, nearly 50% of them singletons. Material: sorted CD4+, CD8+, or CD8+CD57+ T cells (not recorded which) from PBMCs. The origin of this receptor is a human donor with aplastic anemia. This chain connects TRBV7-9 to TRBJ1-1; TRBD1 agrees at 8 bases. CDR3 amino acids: CASSQDRANTEAFF. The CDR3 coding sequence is TGTGCCAGCAGCCAGGACAGGGCGAACACTGAAGCTTTCTTT.